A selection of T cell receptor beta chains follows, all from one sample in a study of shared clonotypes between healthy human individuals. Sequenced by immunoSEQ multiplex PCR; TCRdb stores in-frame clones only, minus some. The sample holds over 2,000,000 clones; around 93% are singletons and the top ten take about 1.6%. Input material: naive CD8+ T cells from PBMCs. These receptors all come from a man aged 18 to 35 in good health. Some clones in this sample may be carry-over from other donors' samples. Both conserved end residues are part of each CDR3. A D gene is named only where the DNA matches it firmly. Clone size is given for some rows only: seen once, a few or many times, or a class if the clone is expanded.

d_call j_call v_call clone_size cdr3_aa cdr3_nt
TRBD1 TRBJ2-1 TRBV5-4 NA CASSLASRQGPYNEQFF TGTGCCAGCAGCTTGGCCAGTAGACAGGGTCCCTACAATGAGCAGTTCTTC
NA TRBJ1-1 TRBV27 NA CASSFFGSNTEAFF NA
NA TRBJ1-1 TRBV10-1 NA CASSESLNTEAFF TGCGCCAGCAGTGAGTCGTTGAACACTGAAGCTTTCTTT
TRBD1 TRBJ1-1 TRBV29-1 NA CSVEWGGQGEAFF TGCAGCGTTGAGTGGGGGGGACAGGGTGAAGCTTTCTTT
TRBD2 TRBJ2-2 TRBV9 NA CASSVEGREGTGELFF TGTGCCAGCAGCGTAGAAGGGAGGGAAGGCACCGGGGAGCTGTTTTTT
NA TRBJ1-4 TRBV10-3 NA CAIGGKTGGTNEKLFF TGTGCCATCGGTGGAAAGACGGGTGGAACTAATGAAAAACTGTTTTTT
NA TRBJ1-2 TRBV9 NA CASSVGSGVSYGYTF TGTGCCAGCAGCGTCGGGTCAGGGGTCAGCTATGGCTACACCTTC
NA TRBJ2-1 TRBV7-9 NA CASSPPLGGRYNEQFF TGTGCCAGCAGCCCCCCGTTGGGTGGGCGATACAATGAGCAGTTCTTC
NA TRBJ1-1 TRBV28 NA CASSPGEPLNTEAFF TGTGCCAGCAGTCCTGGAGAGCCTCTGAACACTGAAGCTTTCTTT
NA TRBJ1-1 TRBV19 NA CASSTGVVTEAFF TGTGCCAGTAGTACAGGGGTTGTAACTGAAGCTTTCTTT
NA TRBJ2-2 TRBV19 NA CASSILRTGIGGELFF TGTGCCAGTAGTATATTAAGAACAGGGATCGGCGGGGAGCTGTTTTTT
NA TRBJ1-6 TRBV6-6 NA CASSYLRGGDSPLHF TGTGCCAGCAGTTACCTCAGGGGTGGTGATTCACCCCTCCACTTT
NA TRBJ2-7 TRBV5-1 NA CASSLVGPMYEQYF TGCGCCAGCAGCTTGGTAGGACCGATGTACGAGCAGTACTTC
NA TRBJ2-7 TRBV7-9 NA CASSITFGQSSYEQYF TGTGCCAGCAGCATTACCTTCGGACAGAGCTCCTACGAGCAGTACTTC
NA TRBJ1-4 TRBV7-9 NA CASSLWGTTNEKLFF TGTGCCAGCAGCCTCTGGGGGACAACTAATGAAAAACTGTTTTTT
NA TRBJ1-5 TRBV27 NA CASANANYSNQPQHF TGTGCCAGCGCAAATGCAAATTATAGCAATCAGCCCCAGCATTTT
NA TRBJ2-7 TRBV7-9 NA CASSIAPGNEQYF TGTGCCAGCAGCATTGCGCCAGGGAACGAGCAGTACTTC
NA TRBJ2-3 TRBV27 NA CASSLSRSSTDTQYF TGTGCCAGCAGTCTTTCTAGGTCTTCCACAGATACGCAGTATTTT
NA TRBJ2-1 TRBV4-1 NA CASSQPTIQTNEQFF TGCGCCAGCAGCCAACCAACCATTCAGACCAATGAGCAGTTCTTC
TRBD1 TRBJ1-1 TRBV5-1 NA CASRQGLTEAFF TGCGCCAGCCGACAGGGTTTGACTGAAGCTTTCTTT
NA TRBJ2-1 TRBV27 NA CASSLGIRGAEQFF TGTGCCAGCAGTTTAGGGATCAGAGGAGCTGAGCAGTTCTTC
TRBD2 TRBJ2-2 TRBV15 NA CATSKREFDTGELFF TGTGCCACCAGCAAGCGGGAGTTCGACACCGGGGAGCTGTTTTTT
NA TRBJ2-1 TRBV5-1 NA CASRLAGLAKNEQFF TGCGCCAGCAGACTGGCGGGCCTAGCCAAAAATGAGCAGTTCTTC
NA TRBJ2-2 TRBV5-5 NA CASSLADLQGPTGELFF TGTGCCAGCAGCTTGGCCGATTTGCAGGGGCCCACCGGGGAGCTGTTTTTT
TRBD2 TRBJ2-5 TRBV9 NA CASSSGRNAETQYF TGTGCCAGCAGTAGCGGGAGGAACGCAGAGACCCAGTACTTC
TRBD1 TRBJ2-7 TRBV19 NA CASSLGQGREQYF TGTGCCAGTAGTCTCGGACAGGGCAGGGAGCAGTACTTC
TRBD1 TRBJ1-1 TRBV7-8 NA CASSPDRGSFEAFF TGTGCCAGCAGCCCGGACAGGGGGTCTTTTGAAGCTTTCTTT
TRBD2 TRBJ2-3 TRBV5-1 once CASSTQRERTDTQYF TGCGCCAGCAGCACCCAGCGGGAGCGGACAGATACGCAGTATTTT
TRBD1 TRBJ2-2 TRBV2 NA CASSVGQGGWNTGELFF TGTGCCAGCAGTGTAGGACAGGGGGGTTGGAACACCGGGGAGCTGTTTTTT
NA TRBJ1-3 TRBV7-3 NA CASSFQRDCRGSGNTIYF TGTGCCAGCAGCTTCCAGAGAGACTGTAGGGGATCTGGAAACACCATATATTTT
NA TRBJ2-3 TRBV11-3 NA CASSLGRGGHTQYF TGTGCCAGCAGCTTGGGAAGGGGTGGACATACGCAGTATTTT
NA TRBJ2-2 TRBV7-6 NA CASSQRRTGELFF TGTGCCAGCAGTCAGCGGAGGACCGGGGAGCTGTTTTTT
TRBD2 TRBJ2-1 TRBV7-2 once CASSLSIAGSYNEQFF TGTGCCAGCAGCTTGTCGATAGCGGGCTCCTACAATGAGCAGTTCTTC
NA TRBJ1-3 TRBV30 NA CAWSRNRISGNTIYF TGTGCCTGGAGCCGGAACAGGATCTCTGGAAACACCATATATTTT
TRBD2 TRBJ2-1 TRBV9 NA CASSPSGRHHNEQFF TGTGCCAGCAGCCCAAGCGGGAGGCACCACAATGAGCAGTTCTTC
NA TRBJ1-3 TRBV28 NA CASSFRGAGNTIYF TGTGCCAGCAGTTTTCGGGGGGCTGGAAACACCATATATTTT
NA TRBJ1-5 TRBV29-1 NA CSVDGGGSNQPQHF TGCAGCGTTGACGGGGGTGGAAGCAATCAGCCCCAGCATTTT
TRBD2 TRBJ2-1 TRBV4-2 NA CASSPNSGSSYNEQFF TGTGCCAGCAGCCCTAATAGCGGGAGCTCCTACAATGAGCAGTTCTTC
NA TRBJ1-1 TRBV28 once CASSLSGRGNTEAFF TGTGCCAGCAGTTTATCTGGAAGAGGGAACACTGAAGCTTTCTTT
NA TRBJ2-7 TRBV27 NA CASSDRAIGYEQYF TGTGCCAGCAGTGACCGGGCCATAGGCTACGAGCAGTACTTC
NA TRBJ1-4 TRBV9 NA CASSGGATNEKLFF TGTGCCAGCAGCGGGGGTGCAACTAATGAAAAACTGTTTTTT
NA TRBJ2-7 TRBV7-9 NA CASSPRLSDSLLSYEQYF TGTGCCAGCAGCCCCCGATTATCGGACAGTCTTTTGTCCTACGAGCAGTACTTC
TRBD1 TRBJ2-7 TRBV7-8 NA CASSKSSSQGADEQYF TGTGCCAGCAGCAAGAGTTCGTCGCAGGGGGCAGACGAGCAGTACTTC
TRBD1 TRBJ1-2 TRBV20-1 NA CSAPDREGYTF TGCAGTGCTCCAGACAGGGAAGGCTACACCTTC
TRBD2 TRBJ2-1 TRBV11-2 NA CASHGGLLYNEQFF TGTGCCAGCCATGGGGGACTACTTTACAATGAGCAGTTCTTC
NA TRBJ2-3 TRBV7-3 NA CASSAIASDTQYF TGTGCCAGCAGCGCCATAGCGTCAGATACGCAGTATTTT
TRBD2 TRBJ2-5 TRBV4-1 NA CASSQDSAGVRETQYF TGCGCCAGCAGCCAAGATTCGGCGGGAGTAAGAGAGACCCAGTACTTC
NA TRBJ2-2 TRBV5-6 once CASSHASNTGELFF TGTGCCAGCAGCCACGCCTCGAACACCGGGGAGCTGTTTTTT
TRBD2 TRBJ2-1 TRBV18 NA CASSPTSWREVIFHEQFF TGTGCCAGCTCACCCACCTCTTGGCGGGAGGTGATTTTCCATGAGCAGTTCTTC